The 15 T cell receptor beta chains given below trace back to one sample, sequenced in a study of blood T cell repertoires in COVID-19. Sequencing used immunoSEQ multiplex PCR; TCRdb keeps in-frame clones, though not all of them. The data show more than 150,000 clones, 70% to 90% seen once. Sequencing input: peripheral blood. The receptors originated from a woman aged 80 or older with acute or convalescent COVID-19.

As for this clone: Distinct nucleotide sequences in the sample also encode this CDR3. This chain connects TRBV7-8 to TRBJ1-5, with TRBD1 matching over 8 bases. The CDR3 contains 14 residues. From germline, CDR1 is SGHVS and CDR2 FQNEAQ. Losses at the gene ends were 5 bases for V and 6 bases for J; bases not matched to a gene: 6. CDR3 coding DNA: TGTGCCAGCAGCACGGACAGGGTCGGTCAGCCCCAGCATTTT. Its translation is CASSTDRVGQPQHF.

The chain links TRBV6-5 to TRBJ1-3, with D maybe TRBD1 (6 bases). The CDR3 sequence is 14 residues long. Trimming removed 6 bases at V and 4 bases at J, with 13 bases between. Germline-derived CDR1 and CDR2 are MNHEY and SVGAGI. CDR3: CASSLTGPGNTIYF. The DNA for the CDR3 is TGTGCCAGCAGCCTTACAGGGCCGGGAAACACCATATATTTT.

CDR3 bases: TGTGCCACCAGTGATCCCCTACTGAGTGTGGATGAGCAGTTCTTC. Its protein is CATSDPLLSVDEQFF. J is TRBJ2-1 and V is TRBV24-1; D is undetermined. The CDR3 spans 15 residues. The germline V and J ends were trimmed by 3 bases and 8 bases, with 16 bases remaining between them. From germline, CDR1 is KGHDR and CDR2 SFDVKD.

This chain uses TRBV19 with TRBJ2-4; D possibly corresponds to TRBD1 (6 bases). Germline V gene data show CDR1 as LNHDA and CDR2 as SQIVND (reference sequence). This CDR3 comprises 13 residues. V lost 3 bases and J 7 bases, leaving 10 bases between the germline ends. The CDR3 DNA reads TGTGCCAGTAGTATTAACAGGGAGAACATTCAGTACTTC. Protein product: CASSINRENIQYF.

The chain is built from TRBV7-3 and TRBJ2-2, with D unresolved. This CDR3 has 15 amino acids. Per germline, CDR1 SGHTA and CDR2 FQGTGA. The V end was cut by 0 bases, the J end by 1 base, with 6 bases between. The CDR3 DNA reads TGTGCCAGCAGCTTAACCAGACAGAACACCGGGGAGCTGTTTTTT. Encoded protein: CASSLTRQNTGELFF.

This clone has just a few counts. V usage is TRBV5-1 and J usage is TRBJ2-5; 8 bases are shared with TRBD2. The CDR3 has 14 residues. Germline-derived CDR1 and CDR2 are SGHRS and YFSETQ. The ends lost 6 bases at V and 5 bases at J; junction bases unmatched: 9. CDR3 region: CASTRGLGGETQYF. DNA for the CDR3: TGCGCCAGCACCCGGGGACTAGGAGGGGAGACCCAGTACTTC.

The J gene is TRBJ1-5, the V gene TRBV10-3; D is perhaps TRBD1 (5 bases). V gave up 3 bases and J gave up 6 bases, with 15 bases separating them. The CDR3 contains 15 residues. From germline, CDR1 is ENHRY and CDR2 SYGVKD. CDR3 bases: TGTGCCATCAGTGATGCGAGACAGAGCGCTCAGCCCCAGCATTTT. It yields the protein CAISDARQSAQPQHF.

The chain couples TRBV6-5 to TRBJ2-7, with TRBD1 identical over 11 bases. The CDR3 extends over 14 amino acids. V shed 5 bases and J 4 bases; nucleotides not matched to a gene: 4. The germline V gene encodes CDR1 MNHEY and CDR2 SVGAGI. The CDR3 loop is CASSTGQGGYEQYF. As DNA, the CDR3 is TGTGCCAGCAGTACGGGACAGGGGGGATACGAGCAGTACTTC.

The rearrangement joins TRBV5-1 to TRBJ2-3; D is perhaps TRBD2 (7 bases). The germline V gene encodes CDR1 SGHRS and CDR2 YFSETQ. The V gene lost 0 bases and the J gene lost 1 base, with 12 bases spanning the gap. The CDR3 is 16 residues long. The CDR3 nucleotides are TGCGCCAGCAGCTTGGACACAGGGAGGGGCACAGATACGCAGTATTTT. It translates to CASSLDTGRGTDTQYF.

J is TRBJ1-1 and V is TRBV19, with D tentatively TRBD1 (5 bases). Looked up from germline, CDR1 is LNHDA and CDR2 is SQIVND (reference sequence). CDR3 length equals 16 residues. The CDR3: CASRPWANRGDTEAFF. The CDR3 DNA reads TGTGCTTCGAGACCCTGGGCAAACCGGGGGGACACTGAAGCTTTCTTT. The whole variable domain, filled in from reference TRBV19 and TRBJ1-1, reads DGGITQSPKYLFRKEGQNVTLSCEQNLNHDAMYWYRQDPGQGLRLIYYSQIVNDFQKGDIAEGYSVSREKKESFPLTVTSAQKNPTAFYLCASRPWANRGDTEAFFGQGTRLTVV.

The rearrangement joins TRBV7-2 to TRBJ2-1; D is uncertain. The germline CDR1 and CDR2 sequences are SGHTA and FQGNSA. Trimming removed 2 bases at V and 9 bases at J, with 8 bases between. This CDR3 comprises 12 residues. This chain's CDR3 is CASSLLLGEQFF. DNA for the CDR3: TGTGCCAGCAGCTTACTACTTGGTGAGCAGTTCTTC.

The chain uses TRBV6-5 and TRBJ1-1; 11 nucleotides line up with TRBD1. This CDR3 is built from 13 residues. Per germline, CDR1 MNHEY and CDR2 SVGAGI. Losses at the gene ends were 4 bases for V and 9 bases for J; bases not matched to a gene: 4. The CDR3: CASSSGTGGKAFF. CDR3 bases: TGTGCCAGCAGTTCCGGGACAGGGGGAAAAGCTTTCTTT.

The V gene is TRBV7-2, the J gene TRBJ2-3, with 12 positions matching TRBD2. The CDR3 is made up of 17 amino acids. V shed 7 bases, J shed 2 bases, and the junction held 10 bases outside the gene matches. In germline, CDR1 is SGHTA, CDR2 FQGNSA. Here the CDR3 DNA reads TGTGCCAGCATCCTAGCGGGAGGGCCCGGTAACACAGATACGCAGTATTTT. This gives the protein CASILAGGPGNTDTQYF.

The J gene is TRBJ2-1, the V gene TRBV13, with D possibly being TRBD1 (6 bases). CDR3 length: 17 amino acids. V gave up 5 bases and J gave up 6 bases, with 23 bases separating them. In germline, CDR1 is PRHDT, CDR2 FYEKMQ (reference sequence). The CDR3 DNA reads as TGTGCCAGCAGCGGAAGGGGGTGGGGCCTCACCTTCAATGAGCAGTTCTTC. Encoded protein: CASSGRGWGLTFNEQFF.

For the CDR3, the DNA is TGCAGCGTTGGTCCCTCCGGACTAGCGGGGGGACAGGCCCAGTACTTC. Translation: CSVGPSGLAGGQAQYF. V usage is TRBV29-1 and J usage is TRBJ2-5; TRBD2 agrees at 14 bases. Germline values: CDR1 SQVTM, CDR2 ANQGSEA. V lost 4 bases and J lost 9; bases outside the gene matches: 13. The CDR3 is 16 residues long.